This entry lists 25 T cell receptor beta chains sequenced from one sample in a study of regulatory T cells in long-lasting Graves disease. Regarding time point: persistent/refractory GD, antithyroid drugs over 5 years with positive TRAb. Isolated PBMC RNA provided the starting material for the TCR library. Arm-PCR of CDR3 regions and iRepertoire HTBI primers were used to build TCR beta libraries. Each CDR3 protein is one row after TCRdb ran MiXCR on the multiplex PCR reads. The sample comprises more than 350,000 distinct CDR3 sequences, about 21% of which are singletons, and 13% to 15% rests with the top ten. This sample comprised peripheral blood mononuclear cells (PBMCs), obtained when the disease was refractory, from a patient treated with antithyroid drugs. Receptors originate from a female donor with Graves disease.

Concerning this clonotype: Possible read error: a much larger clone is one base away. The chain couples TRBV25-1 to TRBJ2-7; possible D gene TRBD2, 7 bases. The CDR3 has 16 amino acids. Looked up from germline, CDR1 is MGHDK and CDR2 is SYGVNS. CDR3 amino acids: CASSGEGGNRSYEQHF. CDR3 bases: TGTGCCAGCAGTGGGGAGGGGGGAAACCGATCCTACGAGCAGCACTTC.

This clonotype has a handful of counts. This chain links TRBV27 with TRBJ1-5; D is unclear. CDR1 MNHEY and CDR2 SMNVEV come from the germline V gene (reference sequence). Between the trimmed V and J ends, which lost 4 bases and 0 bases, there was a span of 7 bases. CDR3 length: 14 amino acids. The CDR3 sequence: CASSSRVSNQPQHF. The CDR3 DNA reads TGTGCCAGCAGTTCCCGGGTTAGCAATCAGCCCCAGCATTTT.

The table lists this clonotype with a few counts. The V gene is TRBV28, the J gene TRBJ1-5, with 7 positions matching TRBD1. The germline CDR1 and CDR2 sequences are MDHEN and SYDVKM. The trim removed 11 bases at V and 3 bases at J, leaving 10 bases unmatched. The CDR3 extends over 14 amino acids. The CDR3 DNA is TGTGCCGTGGTTAGACAGGGCTTCAATCAGCCCCAGCATTTT. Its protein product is CAVVRQGFNQPQHF.

The CDR3, as DNA: TGTGCCAGCTCGCGGGACAGGGGTTCCGAGCAGTACTTC. Translating it yields CASSRDRGSEQYF. The chain carries TRBV18 and TRBJ2-7; the match to TRBD1 covers 10 bases. With 6 bases clipped from V and 6 bases from J, the junction kept 5 bases outside the gene matches. The CDR3 is 13 residues long. Looked up from germline, CDR1 is KGHSH and CDR2 is LQKENI.

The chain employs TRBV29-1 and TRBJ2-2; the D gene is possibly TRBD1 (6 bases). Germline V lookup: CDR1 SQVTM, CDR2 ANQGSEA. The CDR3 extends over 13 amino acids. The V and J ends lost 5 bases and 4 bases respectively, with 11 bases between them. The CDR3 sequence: CSVFGRGTGELFF. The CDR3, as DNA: TGCAGCGTTTTCGGCAGGGGCACCGGGGAGCTGTTTTTT.

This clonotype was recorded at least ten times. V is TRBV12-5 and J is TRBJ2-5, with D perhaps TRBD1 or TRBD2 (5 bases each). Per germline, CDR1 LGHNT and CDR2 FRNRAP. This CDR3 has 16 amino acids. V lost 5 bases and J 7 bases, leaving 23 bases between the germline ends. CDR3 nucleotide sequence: TGTGCTAGTGGTCTTGATTGGGGGTCTGGGGTCCTGACCCAGTACTTC. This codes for CASGLDWGSGVLTQYF.

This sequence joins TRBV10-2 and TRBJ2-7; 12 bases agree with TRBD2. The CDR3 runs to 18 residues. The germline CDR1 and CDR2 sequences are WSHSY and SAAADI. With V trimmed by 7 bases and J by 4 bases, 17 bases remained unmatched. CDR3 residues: CASKKITGEGLAGYEQYF. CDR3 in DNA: TGCGCCAGCAAGAAGATAACAGGGGAAGGACTAGCGGGGTACGAGCAGTACTTC.

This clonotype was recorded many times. The CDR3 sequence is CASSSPHVVGGEQYF. The CDR3, as DNA: TGTGCCAGCAGTTCCCCCCACGTGGTCGGAGGCGAGCAGTACTTC. The J gene is TRBJ2-7, the V gene TRBV12-3 or TRBV12-4; a weak D match, TRBD2 (5 bases). Between the trimmed V and J ends, which lost 4 bases and 6 bases, there was a span of 19 bases. The CDR3 runs 15 residues.

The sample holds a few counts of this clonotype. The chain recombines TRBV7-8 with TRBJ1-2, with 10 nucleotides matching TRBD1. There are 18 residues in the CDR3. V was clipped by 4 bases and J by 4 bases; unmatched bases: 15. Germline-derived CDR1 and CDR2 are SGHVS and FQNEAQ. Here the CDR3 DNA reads TGTGCCAGCAGCTCGGGACGGACAGGGGGGTTATCAAGCTATGGCTACACCTTC. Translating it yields CASSSGRTGGLSSYGYTF.

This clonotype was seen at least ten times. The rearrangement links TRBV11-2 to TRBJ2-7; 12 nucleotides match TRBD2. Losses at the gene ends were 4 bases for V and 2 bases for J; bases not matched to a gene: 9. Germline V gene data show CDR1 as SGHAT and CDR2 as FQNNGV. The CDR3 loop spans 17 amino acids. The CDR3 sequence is CASSSRLAGANPYEQYF. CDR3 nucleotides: TGTGCCAGCAGCTCCCGACTAGCGGGAGCCAATCCCTACGAGCAGTACTTC.

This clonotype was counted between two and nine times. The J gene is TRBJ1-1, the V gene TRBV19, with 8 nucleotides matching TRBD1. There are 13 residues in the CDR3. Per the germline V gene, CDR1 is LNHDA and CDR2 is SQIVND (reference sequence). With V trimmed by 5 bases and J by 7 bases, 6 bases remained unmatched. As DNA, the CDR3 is TGTGCCAGTAGTGGGCAGGGGGCGTTTGAAGCTTTCTTT. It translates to CASSGQGAFEAFF.

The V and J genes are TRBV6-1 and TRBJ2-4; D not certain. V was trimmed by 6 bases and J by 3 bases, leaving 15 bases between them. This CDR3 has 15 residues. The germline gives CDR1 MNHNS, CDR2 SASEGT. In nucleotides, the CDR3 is TGTGCCAGCAGCGAGGAACAGCTCTACAAAAACATTCAGTACTTC. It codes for CASSEEQLYKNIQYF.

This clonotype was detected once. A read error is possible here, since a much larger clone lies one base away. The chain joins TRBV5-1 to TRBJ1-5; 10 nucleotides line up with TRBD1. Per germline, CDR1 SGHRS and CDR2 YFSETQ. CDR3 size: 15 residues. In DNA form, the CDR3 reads TGCGCCGGCAGCTTTTCGACAGGGGGCGGGCAGCCCCAGCATTTT. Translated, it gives CAGSFSTGGGQPQHF. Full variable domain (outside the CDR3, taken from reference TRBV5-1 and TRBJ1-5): KAGVTQTPRYLIKTRGQQVTLSCSPISGHRSVSWYQQTPGQGLQFLFEYFSETQRNKGNFPGRFSGRQFSNSRSEMNVSTLELGDSALYLCAGSFSTGGGQPQHFGDGTRLSIL.

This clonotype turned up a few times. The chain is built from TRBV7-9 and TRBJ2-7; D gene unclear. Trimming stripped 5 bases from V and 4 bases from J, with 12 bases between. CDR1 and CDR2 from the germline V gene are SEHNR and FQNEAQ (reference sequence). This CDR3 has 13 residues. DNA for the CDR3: TGTGCCAGCAGCCCCGGAGAAGGATACGAGCAGTACTTC. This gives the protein CASSPGEGYEQYF.

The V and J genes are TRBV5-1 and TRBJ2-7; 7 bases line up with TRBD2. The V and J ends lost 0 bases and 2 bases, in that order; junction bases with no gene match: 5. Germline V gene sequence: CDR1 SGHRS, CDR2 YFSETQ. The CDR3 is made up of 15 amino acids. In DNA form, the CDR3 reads TGCGCCAGCAGCTTGGCGGCTAGCGGTACCTACGAGCAGTACTTC. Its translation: CASSLAASGTYEQYF.

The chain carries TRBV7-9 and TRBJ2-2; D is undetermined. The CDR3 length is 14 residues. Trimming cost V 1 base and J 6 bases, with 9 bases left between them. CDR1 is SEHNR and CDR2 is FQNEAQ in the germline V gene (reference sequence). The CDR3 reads CASSLETHAGELFF. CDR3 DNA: TGTGCCAGCAGCTTAGAGACCCACGCCGGGGAGCTGTTTTTT.

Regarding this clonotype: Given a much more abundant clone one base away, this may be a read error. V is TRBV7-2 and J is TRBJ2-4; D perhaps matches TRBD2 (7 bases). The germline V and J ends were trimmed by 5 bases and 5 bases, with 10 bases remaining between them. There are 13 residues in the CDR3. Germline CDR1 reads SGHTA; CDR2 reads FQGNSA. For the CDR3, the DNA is TGTGCCAGCAGCGGGGGGGCCGAAAACATTCAGTACTTC. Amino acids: CASSGGAENIQYF.

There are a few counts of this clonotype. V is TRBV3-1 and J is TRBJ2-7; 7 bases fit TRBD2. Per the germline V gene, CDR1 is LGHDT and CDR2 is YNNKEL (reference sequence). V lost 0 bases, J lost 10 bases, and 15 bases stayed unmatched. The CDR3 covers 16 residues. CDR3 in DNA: TGTGCCAGCAGCCAAGAGTGGGGTACTAGCGAGGCGGTACAGTACTTC. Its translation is CASSQEWGTSEAVQYF.

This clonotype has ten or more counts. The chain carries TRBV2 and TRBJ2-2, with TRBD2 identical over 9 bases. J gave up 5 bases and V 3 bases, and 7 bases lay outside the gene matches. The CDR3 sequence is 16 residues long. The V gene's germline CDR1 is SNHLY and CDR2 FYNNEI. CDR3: CASSDEAGGLTGELFF. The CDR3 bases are TGTGCCAGCAGTGATGAAGCGGGAGGCCTTACCGGGGAGCTGTTTTTT.

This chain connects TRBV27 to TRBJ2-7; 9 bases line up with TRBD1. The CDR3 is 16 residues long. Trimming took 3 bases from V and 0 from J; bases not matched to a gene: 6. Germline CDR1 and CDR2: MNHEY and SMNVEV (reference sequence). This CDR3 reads CASSLEGTGSSYEQYF. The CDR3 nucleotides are TGTGCCAGCAGTTTGGAGGGGACAGGGAGCTCCTACGAGCAGTACTTC.

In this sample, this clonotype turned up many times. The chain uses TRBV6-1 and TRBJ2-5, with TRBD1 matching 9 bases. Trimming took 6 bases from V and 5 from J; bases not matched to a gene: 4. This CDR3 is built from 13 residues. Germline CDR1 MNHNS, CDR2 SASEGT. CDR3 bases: TGTGCCAGCAGGGGACAGGGTCCTGAGACCCAGTACTTC. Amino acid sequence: CASRGQGPETQYF.

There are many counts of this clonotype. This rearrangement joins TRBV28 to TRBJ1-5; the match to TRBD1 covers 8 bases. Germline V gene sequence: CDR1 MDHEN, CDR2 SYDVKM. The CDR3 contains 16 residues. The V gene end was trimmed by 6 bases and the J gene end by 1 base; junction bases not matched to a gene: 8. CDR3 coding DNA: TGTGCCAGCAGGTTGACAGGGGTTGGAAGCAATCAGCCCCAGCATTTT. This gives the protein CASRLTGVGSNQPQHF.

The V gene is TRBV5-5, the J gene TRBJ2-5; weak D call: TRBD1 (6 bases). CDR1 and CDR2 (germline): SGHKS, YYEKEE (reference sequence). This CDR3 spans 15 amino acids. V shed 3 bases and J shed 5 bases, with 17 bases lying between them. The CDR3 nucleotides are TGTGCCAGCAGCTCCTTACATCGCCAGGGGGAGACCCAGTACTTC. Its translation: CASSSLHRQGETQYF.

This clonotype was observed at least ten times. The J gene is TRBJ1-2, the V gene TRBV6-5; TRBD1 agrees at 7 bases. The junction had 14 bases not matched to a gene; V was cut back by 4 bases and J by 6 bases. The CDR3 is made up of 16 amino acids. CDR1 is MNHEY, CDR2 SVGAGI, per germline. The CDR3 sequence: CASSFFPSDRSDGYTF. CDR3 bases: TGTGCCAGCAGTTTCTTCCCCTCGGACAGGTCTGATGGCTACACCTTC.

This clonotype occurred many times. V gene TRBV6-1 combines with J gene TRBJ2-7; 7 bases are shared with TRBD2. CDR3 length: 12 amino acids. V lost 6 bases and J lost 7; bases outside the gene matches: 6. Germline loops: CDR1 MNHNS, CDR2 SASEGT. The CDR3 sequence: CASSLTSREQYF. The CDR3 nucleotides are TGTGCCAGCAGCCTGACTAGCCGGGAGCAGTACTTC.